This is a list of T cell receptor beta chains from one sample in a study of cytomegalovirus exposure and HLA in healthy donors. Measured with immunoSEQ multiplex PCR; TCRdb has only the in-frame clones, and not every one. The sample has 170,000 or so clones, about 80% seen once. Material for sequencing was PBMCs. All receptors come from a man aged 60 to 75 in good health and CMV-seronegative. CDR3s include the opening cysteine and the closing phenylalanine or tryptophan. Each record gives: V gene, CDR3 length, J gene, CDR3 protein.

TRBV5-1	15	TRBJ2-5	CASSRGGGAGETQYF
TRBV4-2	13	TRBJ2-3	CASRQTGGDTQYF
TRBV7-2	17	TRBJ2-2	CASNRLWSGGDTGELFF
TRBV6-6	16	TRBJ2-2	CASSSQRGSNTGELFF
TRBV7-2	18	TRBJ2-3	CASSRGARTGGWTDTQYF
TRBV2	15	TRBJ2-3	CASSGGGLSTDTQYF
TRBV6-1	14	TRBJ1-1	CASSLRGKNTEAFF
TRBV5-4	14	TRBJ2-5	CASSHNRGGETQYF
TRBV29-1	17	TRBJ2-7	CSVGGGTAASLSFAQYF